This paragraph covers one T cell receptor beta chain sequence. Its antigen target is currently unknown. No base quality information exists; no much larger clone differs at one position. The data were taken from a study of blood T cell repertoires in COVID-19 (dated by TCRdb to 2018 to 2021). For the study in its entirety: Samples from collaborators originated in the United States, Italy and Spain and spanned both the acute and convalescent phases of COVID-19. Deeply sampled blood TCRbeta repertoires from subjects exposed to, actively infected with, or recovered from COVID-19 were included in the dataset. The sample metadata nearly always contained a de-identified subject ID, COVID-19 status, age in years and sex. The material from the prospective study consisted of cDNA or gDNA derived from T cells, B-cell-depleted T cells, or PBMCs. A freely available public database, intended as a resource for researchers studying the immune response to SARS-CoV-2, is where the repertoires were released. Where HLA class I and class II types were available, the types were taken from metadata supplied by the sample provider, not from assay-based typing. The samples were drawn from the first 160 participants of the ongoing ImmuneRACE study and from some 1,300 subjects provided by 6 global collaborators.

Paper-wide results and their limitations: How much clinical and demographic metadata was included differed by source and by participant, and the metadata was provided uncurated.

Participants in the prospective study were aged about 18 to 100 years, lived in 20 to 25 United States geographic areas, and enrolled through a virtual design. In the prospective study, participants were assigned to cohorts based on the clinical history participants reported in a screening survey and a study questionnaire. For ImmuneRACE Cohort 3, a participant was defined as recovered based on two consecutive negative NP/OP PCR tests, clearance by a healthcare professional, or resolution of symptoms. In the prospective study, whole blood, serum and a nasopharyngeal or oropharyngeal swab were collected from each participant by mobile phlebotomists. Prospective study participants could optionally give additional blood draws and questionnaires over a roughly two-month period. Before DNA extraction, blood samples from the prospective study were shipped at room temperature or frozen. The immunoSEQ Assay, a bias-controlled multiplex PCR, was used to amplify TCRbeta CDR3 regions from genomic DNA. The study's processing was this. The number of nucleated cells in each sample was estimated by amplification of reference gene primers within the assay. To quantify the absolute abundance of each unique TCRbeta CDR3 rearrangement, sequence reads were collapsed and filtered. For each sample, productive Simpson clonality was calculated as the square root of Simpson's diversity index across productive rearrangements. TCRdb took this table from immuneACCESS and kept in-frame rearrangements with V and J called. Such tables lack part of the clones; where checked against another copy, unresolved V genes explain under half of the gap, and the rest is unexplained. V, J and clone size are those of that table, while D and trimming were read from the DNA. The sample table records some 490,000 clones; 75% to 90% of these occur just once. 8.3% of the sample rests with the top ten.

The source material was PBMCs or T cells enriched from blood (not recorded which). The clonotype was recovered from a woman aged 55-70 years who had recovered from COVID-19.

The nucleotide sequence is given as TGTGCCAGCAGTCTTCTGGGACTAGCGGGAGCCGGGGAGCTGTTTTTT. Translated, it reads CASSLLGLAGAGELFF. The rearrangement combines TRBV3-1 (or the pseudogene TRBV3-2) with TRBJ2-2; the central 14 bases match TRBD2. The CDR3 sequence holds 16 residues, the cysteine and phenylalanine included. The only DNA kept is the CDR3, 48 bases in frame from the first base. Germline trimming: 6 bases from V, 6 bases from J; junction bases outside gene matches: 6. According to the germline V gene (reference sequence), CDR1 reads LGHDT and CDR2 reads YNNKEL.